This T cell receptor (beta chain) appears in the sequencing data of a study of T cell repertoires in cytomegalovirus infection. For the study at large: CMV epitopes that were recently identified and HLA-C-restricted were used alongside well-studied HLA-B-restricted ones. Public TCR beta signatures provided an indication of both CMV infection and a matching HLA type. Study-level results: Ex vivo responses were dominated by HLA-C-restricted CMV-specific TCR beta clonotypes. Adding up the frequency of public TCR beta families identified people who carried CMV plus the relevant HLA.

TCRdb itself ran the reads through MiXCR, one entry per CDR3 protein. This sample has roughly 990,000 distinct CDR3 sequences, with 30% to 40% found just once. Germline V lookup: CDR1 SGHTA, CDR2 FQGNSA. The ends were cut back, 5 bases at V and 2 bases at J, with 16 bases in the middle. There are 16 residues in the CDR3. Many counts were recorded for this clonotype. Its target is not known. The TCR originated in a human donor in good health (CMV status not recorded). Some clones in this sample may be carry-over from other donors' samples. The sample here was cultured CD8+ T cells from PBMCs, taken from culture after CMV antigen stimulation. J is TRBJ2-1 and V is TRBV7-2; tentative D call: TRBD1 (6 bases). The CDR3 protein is CASSTPGTWTYNEQFF. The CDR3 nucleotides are TGTGCCAGCAGCACCCCCGGGACATGGACCTACAATGAGCAGTTCTTC.